This TCR beta chain originates from a study of blood T cell repertoires in COVID-19. The V and J ends lost 0 bases and 4 bases respectively, with 9 bases between them. In germline, CDR1 is MGHRA, CDR2 YSYEKL. CDR3 size: 14 residues. Everyone who took part was about 18 to 90 years old, and they came from fewer than 25 US areas. Some clones are missing from TCRdb's copy, which holds only in-frame ones; the method was immunoSEQ multiplex PCR. The sample consists of 300,000 to 400,000 clones, 90% of them appearing once. This chain links TRBV4-1 with TRBJ1-2, with D tentatively TRBD1 (6 bases). The TCR comes from a young woman who had been exposed to COVID-19. The sequencing input was PBMCs or T cells enriched from blood (not recorded which). In DNA form, the CDR3 reads TGCGCCAGCAGCCAAGAAACAGGGACCTATGGCTACACCTTC. Protein sequence: CASSQETGTYGYTF.